This T cell receptor beta chain emerged from a study of blood T cell repertoires in COVID-19. Study in general: The samples span acute and convalescent COVID-19 from the United States, Italy and Spain.

V was cut by 2 bases and J by 5 bases, with 16 bases left in between. Germline values: CDR1 MNHNS, CDR2 SASEGT. CDR3 length equals 17 residues. Clones were read by immunoSEQ multiplex PCR, and TCRdb kept only the in-frame ones, dropping some. The data show about 31,000 clones, with around 89% seen just once and roughly 15% held by the top ten. Source material: peripheral blood. This sequence joins TRBV6-1 and TRBJ1-6, with D possibly TRBD1 on 5 matching bases. The clonotype originates from a man aged 80 or over with acute or convalescent COVID-19. CDR3 amino acids: CASSEYFGGTNNSPLHF. CDR3 in DNA: TGTGCCAGCAGTGAATATTTCGGGGGGACTAATAATTCACCCCTCCACTTT.